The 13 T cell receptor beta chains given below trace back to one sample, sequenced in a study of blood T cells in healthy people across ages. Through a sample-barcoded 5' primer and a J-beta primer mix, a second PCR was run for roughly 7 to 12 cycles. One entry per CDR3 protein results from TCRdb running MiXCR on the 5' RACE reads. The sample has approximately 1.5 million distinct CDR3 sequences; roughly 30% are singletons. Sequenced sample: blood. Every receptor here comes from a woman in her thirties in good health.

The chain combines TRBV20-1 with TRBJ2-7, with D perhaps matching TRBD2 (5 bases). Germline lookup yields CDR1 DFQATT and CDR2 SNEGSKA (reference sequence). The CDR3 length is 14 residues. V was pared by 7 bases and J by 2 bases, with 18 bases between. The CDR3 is CSVWTGSRPYEQYF. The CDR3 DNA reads TGCAGTGTTTGGACGGGGAGTCGACCCTACGAGCAGTACTTC.

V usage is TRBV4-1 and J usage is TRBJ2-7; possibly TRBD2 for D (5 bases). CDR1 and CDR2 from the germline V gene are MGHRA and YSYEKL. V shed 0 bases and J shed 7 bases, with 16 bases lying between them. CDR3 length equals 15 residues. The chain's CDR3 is CASSQERADRWEQYF. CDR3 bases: TGCGCCAGCAGCCAAGAGAGAGCGGACCGGTGGGAGCAGTACTTC.

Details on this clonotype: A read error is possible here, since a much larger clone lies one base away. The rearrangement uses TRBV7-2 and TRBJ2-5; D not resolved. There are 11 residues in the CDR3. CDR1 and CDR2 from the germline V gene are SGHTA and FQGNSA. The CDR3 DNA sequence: TGTGCCTGCAGCCCCCTCGCGGAGCAGTACTTC. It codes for CACSPLAEQYF.

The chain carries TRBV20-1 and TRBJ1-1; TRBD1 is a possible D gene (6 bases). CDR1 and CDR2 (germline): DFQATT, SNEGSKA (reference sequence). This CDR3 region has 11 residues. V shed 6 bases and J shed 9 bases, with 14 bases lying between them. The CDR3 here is CSAPDRPKAFF. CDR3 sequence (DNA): TGCAGTGCACCCGACAGGCCTAAAGCTTTCTTT.

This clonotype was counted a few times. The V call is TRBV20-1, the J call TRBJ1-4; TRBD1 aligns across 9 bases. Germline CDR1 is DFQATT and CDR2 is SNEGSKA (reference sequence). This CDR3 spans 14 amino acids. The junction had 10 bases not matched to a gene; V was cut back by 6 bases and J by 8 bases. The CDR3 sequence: CSADQTGGREKLFF. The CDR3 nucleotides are TGCAGTGCAGACCAGACAGGGGGAAGAGAAAAACTGTTTTTT.

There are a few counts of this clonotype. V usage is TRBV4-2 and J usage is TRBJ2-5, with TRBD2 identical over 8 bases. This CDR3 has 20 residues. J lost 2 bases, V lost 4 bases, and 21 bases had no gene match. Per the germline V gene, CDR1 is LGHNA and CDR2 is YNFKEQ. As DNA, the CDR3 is TGTGCCAGCAGCCCGGGAGTAGCGGCGGGAGGTAGAATTGAACAAGAGACCCAGTACTTC. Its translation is CASSPGVAAGGRIEQETQYF.

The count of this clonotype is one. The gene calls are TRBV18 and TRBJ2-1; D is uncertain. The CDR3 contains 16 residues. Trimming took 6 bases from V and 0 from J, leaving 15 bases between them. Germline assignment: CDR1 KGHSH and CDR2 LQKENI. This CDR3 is CASSTRRPGSYNEQFF. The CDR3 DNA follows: TGTGCCAGCTCTACCAGGCGGCCAGGCTCCTACAATGAGCAGTTCTTC.

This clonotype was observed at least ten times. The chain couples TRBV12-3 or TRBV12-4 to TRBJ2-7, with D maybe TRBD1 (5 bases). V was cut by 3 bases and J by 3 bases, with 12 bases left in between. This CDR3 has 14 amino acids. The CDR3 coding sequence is TGTGCCAGCAGTTTCCCAGGGTCATACTACGAGCAGTACTTC. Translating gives CASSFPGSYYEQYF.

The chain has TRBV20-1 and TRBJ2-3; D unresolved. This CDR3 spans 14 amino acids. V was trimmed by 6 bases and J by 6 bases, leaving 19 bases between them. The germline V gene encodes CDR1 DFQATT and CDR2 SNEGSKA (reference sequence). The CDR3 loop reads CSAQSPTGVDTQYF. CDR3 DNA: TGCAGTGCCCAGTCCCCTACTGGCGTGGATACGCAGTATTTT.

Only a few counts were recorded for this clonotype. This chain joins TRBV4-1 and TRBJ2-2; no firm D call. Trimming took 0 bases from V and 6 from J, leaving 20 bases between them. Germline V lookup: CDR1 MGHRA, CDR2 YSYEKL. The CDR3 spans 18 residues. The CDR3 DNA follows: TGCGCCAGCAGCCAAGAGACCCCCAAATCTTCCTGGTCCGGGGAGCTGTTTTTT. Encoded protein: CASSQETPKSSWSGELFF.

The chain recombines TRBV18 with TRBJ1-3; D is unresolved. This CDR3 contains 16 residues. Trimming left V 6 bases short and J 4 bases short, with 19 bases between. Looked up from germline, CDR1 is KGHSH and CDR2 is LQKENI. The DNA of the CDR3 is TGTGCCAGCTCGGTCGCGGGTGGATCGTTAGGAAACACCATATATTTT. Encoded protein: CASSVAGGSLGNTIYF.

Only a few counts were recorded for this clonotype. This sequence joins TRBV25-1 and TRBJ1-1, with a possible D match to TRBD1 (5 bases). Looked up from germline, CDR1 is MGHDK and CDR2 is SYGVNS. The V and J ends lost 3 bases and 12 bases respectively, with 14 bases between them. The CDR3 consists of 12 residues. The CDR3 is CASSEVGGKTFF. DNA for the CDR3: TGTGCCAGCAGTGAGGTTGGGGGAAAGACTTTCTTT.

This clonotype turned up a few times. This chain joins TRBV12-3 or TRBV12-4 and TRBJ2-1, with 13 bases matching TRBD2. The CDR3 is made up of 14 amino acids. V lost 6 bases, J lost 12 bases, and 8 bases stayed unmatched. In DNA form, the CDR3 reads TGTGCCAGCAGCCCGGGACTAGCGGGGTCTAGGCAGTTCTTC. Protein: CASSPGLAGSRQFF.